This T cell receptor (beta chain) was captured in a study of T cell changes during pregnancy in multiple sclerosis. Repertoires were generated with immunoSEQ multiplex PCR, while TCRdb's copy carries only in-frame clones and drops some. The sample has 25,000 to 40,000 clones; 89% are singletons. This TCR was recovered from a female donor with multiple sclerosis, enrolled in a pregnancy study. This sample comprised CD8+ T cells from peripheral blood mononuclear cells, obtained in the second trimester of pregnancy.

The CDR3 DNA reads as TGTGCCAGCAGCTTAACGCGGAACACCTACGAGCAGTACTTC. Encoded protein: CASSLTRNTYEQYF. The chain employs TRBV7-8 and TRBJ2-7; no reliable D call. Germline values: CDR1 SGHVS, CDR2 FQNEAQ. The CDR3 contains 14 residues. Trimming shortened V by 2 bases and J by 2 bases, and 10 bases separated the two germline ends.